This T cell receptor (beta chain) was identified in a study of cytotoxic CD8 clonotypes in ibrutinib-treated CLL. Across the whole study: The cohort had 10 to 11 relapsed/refractory and over 14 treatment-naive patients, 17 to 18 IGHV unmutated. Points from the study as a whole: Baseline levels of clonality went above those of age-matched healthy donors and moved with circulating CD8+ T-cell counts.

V lost 4 bases and J lost 1; bases outside the gene matches: 5. There are 16 residues in the CDR3. Germline CDR1 and CDR2: SGHDN and FVKESK. On this clone: Its cognate antigen is unknown.

Clones were sequenced by immunoSEQ multiplex PCR, and TCRdb holds only the in-frame ones, with some missing. The data show some 200,000 clones, around 70% seen once. The sample in question was PBMCs, obtained after 24 months of ibrutinib treatment. V usage is TRBV14 and J usage is TRBJ1-3; 9 bases match TRBD1. The TCR was taken from a human donor with chronic lymphocytic leukemia. CDR3 sequence: CASSPWTGESGNTIYF. CDR3 bases: TGTGCCAGCAGCCCCTGGACAGGGGAGTCTGGAAACACCATATATTTT.